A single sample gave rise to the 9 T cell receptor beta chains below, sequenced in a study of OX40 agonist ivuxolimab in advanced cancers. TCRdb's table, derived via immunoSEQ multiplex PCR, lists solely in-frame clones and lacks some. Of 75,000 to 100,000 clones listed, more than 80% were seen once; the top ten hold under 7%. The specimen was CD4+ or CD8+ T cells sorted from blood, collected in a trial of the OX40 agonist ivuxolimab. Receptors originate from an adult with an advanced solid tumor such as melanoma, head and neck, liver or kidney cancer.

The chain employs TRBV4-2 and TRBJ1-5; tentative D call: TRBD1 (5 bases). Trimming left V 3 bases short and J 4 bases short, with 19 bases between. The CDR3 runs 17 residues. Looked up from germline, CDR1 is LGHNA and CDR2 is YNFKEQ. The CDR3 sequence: CASSQGRGAEGNQPQHF. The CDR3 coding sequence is TGTGCCAGCAGCCAGGGCCGGGGCGCGGAGGGGAATCAGCCCCAGCATTTT.

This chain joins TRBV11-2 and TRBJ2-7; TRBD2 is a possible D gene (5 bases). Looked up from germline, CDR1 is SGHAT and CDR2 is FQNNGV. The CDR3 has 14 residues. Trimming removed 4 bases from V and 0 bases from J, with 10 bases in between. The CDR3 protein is CASSSRTGSYEQYF. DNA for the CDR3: TGTGCCAGCAGCTCCCGGACTGGCTCCTACGAGCAGTACTTC. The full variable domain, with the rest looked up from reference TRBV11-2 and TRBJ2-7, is EAGVAQSPRYKIIEKRQSVAFWCNPISGHATLYWYQQILGQGPKLLIQFQNNGVVDDSQLPKDRFSAERLKGVDSTLKIQPAKLEDSAVYLCASSSRTGSYEQYFGPGTRLTVT.

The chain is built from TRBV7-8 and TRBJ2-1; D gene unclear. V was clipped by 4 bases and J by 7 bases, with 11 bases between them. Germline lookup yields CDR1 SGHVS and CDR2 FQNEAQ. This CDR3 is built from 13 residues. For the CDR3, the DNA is TGTGCCAGCAGCTCAGACTGGGGTAATGAGCAGTTCTTC. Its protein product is CASSSDWGNEQFF.

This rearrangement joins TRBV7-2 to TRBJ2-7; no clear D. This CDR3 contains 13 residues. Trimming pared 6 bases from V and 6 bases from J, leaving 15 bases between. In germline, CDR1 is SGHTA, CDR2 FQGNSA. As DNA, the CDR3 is TGTGCCAGCAGGCGCGACCAGCGCAGCGAGCAGTACTTC. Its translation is CASRRDQRSEQYF.

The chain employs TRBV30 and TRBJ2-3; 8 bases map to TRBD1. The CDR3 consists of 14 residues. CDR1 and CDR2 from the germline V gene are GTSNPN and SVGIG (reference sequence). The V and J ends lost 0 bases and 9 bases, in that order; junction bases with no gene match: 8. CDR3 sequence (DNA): TGTGCCTGGAGTGTACAGGGGGGAGTAGGAACGCAGTATTTT. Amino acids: CAWSVQGGVGTQYF.

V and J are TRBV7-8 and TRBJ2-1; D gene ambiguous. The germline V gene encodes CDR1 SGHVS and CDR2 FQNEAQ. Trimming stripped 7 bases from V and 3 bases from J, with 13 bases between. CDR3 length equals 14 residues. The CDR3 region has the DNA TGTGCCAGCACCCCCGACAAGTACTACAATGAGCAGTTCTTC. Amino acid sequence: CASTPDKYYNEQFF.

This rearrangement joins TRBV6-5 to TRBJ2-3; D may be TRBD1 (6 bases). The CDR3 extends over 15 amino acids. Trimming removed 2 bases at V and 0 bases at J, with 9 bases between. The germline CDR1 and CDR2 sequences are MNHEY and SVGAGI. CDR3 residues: CASSYGQGSTDTQYF. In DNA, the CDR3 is TGTGCCAGCAGTTACGGGCAGGGGAGCACAGATACGCAGTATTTT.

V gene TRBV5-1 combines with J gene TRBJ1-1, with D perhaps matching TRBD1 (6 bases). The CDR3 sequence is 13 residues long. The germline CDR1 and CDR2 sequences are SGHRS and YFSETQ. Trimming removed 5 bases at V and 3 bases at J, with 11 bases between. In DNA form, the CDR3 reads TGCGCCAGCAGAATAGACAGGTACACTGAAGCTTTCTTT. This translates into CASRIDRYTEAFF.

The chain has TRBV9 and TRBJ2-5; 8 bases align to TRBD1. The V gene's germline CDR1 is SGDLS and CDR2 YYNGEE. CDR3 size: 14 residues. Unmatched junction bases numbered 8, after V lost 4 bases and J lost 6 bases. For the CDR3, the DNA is TGTGCCAGCAGCCCATGGACAGGGAGGAAGACCCAGTACTTC. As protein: CASSPWTGRKTQYF.